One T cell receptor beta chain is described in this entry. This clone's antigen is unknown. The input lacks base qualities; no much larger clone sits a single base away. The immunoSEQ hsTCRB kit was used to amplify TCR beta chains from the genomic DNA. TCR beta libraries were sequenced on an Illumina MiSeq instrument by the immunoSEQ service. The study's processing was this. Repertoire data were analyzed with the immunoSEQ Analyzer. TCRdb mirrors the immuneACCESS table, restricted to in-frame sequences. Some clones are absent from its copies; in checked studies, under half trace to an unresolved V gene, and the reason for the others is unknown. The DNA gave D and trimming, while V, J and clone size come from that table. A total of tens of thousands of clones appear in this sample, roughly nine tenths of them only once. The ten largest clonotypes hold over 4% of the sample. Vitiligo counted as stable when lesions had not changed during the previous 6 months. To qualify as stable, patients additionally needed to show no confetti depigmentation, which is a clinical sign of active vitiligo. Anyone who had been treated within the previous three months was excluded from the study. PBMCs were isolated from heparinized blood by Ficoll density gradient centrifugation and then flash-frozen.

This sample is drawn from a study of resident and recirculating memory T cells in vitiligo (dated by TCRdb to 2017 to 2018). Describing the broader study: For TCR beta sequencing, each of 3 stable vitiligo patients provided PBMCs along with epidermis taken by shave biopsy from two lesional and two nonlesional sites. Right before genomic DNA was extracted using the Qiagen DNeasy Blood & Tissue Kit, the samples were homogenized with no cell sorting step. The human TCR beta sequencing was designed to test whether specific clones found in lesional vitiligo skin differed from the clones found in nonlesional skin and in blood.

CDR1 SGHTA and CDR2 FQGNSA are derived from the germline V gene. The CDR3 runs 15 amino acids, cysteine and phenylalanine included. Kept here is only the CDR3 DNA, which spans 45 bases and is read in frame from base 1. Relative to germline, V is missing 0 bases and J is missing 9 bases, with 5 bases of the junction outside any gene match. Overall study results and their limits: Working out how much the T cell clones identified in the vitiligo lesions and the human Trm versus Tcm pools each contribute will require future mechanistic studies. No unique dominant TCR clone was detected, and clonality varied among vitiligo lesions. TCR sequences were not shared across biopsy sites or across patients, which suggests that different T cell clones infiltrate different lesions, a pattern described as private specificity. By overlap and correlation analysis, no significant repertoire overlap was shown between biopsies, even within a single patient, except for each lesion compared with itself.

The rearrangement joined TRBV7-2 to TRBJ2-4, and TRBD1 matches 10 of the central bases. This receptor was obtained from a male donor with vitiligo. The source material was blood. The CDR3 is CASSLADRGPGIQYF. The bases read TGTGCCAGCAGCTTAGCCGACAGGGGGCCGGGCATTCAGTACTTC.